This T cell receptor (beta chain) was observed in a study of T cell responses to AZD1222 COVID-19 vaccine. Points on this clone: Its antigen is not known.

Points from the study as a whole: None of the repertoires were sampled until the peak T cell response had passed.

Profiling relied on immunoSEQ multiplex PCR, and the TCRdb table lists in-frame clones only, not all of them. The sample shows about 110,000 clones, approximately 92% of them seen only once. Germline V gene sequence: CDR1 MNHEY, CDR2 SVGAGI. CDR3 length equals 12 residues. The V end lost 6 bases, the J end lost 4 bases, and 7 bases lay between the germline ends. The starting material was peripheral blood, obtained on day 0 of AZD1222 vaccination. The J gene is TRBJ2-4, the V gene TRBV6-5; D ambiguous. The receptor comes from an adult in good health. In nucleotides, the CDR3 is TGTGCCAGCAGCCCAAAAAAAAACATTCAGTACTTC. Translation: CASSPKKNIQYF.